The clone carrying this T cell receptor (beta chain) was observed a single time. Its antigen is unidentified. This entry belongs to a study of vaccination effects on CD4 cells after COVID-19. Antigen-specific CD4+ T cells were expanded (with viral peptide pools) by the ViraFEST assay ahead of sequencing. An approximately ten-day culture period preceded the isolation of CD4+ T cells. IL-2 at about 10 IU/ml and peptides at roughly 10 ug/ml were added to cultured PBMC, around 2 million per well. The CDR3 totals 17 residues. CDR1 is MGHDK, CDR2 SYGVNS, per germline. V lost 5 bases and J lost 1; bases outside the gene matches: 4. Libraries were prepared by immunoSEQ multiplex PCR; TCRdb keeps only in-frame clonotypes and omits some of them. The sample contains roughly 76,000 clones, roughly four fifths of which appear only once.

The sequence derives from a human donor who received a COVID-19 vaccine. V usage is TRBV25-1 and J usage is TRBJ2-6, with 11 bases lining up with TRBD1. The sample consisted of CD4+ T cells from PBMCs cultured with HCoV-229E spike peptides, taken before COVID-19 vaccination. Written as DNA, the CDR3 is TGTGCCAGCAGTTGGACAGGGGGCATATCTGGGGCCAACGTCCTGACTTTC. It yields the protein CASSWTGGISGANVLTF.